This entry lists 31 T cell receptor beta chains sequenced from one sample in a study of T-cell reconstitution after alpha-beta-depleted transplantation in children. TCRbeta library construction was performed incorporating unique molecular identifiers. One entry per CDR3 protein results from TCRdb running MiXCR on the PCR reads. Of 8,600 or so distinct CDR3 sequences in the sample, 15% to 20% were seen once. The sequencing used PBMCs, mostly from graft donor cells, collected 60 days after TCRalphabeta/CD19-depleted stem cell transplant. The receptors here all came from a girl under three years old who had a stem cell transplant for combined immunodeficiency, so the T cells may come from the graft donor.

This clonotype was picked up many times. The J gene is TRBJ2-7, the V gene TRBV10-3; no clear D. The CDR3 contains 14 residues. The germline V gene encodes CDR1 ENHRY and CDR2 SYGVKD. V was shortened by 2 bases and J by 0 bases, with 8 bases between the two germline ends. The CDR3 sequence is CAISETGTSYEQYF. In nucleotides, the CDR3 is TGTGCCATCAGTGAGACGGGCACCTCCTACGAGCAGTACTTC.

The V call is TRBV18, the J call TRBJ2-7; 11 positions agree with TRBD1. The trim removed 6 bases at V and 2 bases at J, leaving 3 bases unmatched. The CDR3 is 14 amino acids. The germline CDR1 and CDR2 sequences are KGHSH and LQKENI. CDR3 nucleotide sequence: TGTGCCAGCTCTGGGACAGGGGGACCCTACGAGCAGTACTTC. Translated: CASSGTGGPYEQYF.

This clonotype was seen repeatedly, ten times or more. The CDR3 DNA follows: TGTGCCAGCAGCTTAGACGACGGACAGGGGATCTACAATGAGCAGTTCTTC. Protein sequence: CASSLDDGQGIYNEQFF. The genes are TRBV7-8 and TRBJ2-1; 9 bases fit TRBD1. The V and J ends lost 1 base and 3 bases, in that order; junction bases with no gene match: 7. CDR3 length: 17 residues. Germline V lookup: CDR1 SGHVS, CDR2 FQNEAQ. Full variable domain (remainder filled in from reference TRBV7-8 and TRBJ2-1): GAGVSQSPRYKVAKRGQDVALRCDPISGHVSLFWYQQALGQGPEFLTYFQNEAQLDKSGLPSDRFFAERPEGSVSTLKIQRTQQEDSAVYLCASSLDDGQGIYNEQFFGPGTRLTVL.

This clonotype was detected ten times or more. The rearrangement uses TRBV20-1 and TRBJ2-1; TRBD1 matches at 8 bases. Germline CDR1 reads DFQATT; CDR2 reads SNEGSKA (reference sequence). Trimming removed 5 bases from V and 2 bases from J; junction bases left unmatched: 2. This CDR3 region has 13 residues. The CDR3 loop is CSAPTGAYNEQFF. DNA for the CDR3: TGCAGTGCTCCGACAGGGGCCTACAATGAGCAGTTCTTC.

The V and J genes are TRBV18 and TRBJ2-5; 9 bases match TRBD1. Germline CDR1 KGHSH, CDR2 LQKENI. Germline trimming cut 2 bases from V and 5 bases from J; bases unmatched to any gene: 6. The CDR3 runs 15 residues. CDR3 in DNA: TGTGCCAGCTCACCAAGGACAGGGGCCCAGGAGACCCAGTACTTC. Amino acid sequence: CASSPRTGAQETQYF.

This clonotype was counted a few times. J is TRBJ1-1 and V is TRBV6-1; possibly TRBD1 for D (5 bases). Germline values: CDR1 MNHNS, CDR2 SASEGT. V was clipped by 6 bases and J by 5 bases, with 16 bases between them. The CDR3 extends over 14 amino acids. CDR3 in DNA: TGTGCCAGCAGCGACTCCTTAGAGGGGACTGAAGCTTTCTTT. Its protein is CASSDSLEGTEAFF.

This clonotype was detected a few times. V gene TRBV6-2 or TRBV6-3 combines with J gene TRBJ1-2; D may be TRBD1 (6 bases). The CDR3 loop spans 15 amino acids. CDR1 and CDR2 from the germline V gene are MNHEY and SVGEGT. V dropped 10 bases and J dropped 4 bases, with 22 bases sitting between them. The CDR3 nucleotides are TGTGCCACCTACCGCGGAACAGGGAGGTCCTATGGCTACACCTTC. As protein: CATYRGTGRSYGYTF.

The CDR3 DNA follows: TGTGCCAGCAGCAAAGTGGCAGGCCCCAATGAGCAGTTCTTC. Its translation: CASSKVAGPNEQFF. The chain uses TRBV21-1 and TRBJ2-1; the DNA was not used to check the table's D call, TRBD2. TRBV21-1 is marked as a pseudogene. The CDR3 loop spans 14 amino acids.

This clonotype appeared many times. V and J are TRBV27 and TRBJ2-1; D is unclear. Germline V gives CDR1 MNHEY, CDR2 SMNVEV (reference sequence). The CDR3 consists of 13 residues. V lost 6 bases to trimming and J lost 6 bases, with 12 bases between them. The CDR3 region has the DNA TGTGCCAGCAGACTGGCCCTTACCAATGAGCAGTTCTTC. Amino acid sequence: CASRLALTNEQFF.

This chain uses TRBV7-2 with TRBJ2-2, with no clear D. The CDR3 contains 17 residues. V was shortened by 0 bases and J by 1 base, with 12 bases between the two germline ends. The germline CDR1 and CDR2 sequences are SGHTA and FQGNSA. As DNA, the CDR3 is TGTGCCAGCAGCTTAGCCGCCAAGCGAGTGAACACCGGGGAGCTGTTTTTT. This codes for CASSLAAKRVNTGELFF. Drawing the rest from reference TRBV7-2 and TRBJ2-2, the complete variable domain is GAGVSQSPSNKVTEKGKDVELRCDPISGHTALYWYRQSLGQGLEFLIYFQGNSAPDKSGLPSDRFSAERTGGSVSTLTIQRTQQEDSAVYLCASSLAAKRVNTGELFFGEGSRLTVL.

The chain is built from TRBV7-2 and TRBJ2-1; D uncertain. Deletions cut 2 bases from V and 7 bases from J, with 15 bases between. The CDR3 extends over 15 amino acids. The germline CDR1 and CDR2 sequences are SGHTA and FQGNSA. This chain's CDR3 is CASSLLGPLPNEQFF. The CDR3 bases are TGTGCCAGCAGCTTATTAGGACCCCTTCCGAATGAGCAGTTCTTC.

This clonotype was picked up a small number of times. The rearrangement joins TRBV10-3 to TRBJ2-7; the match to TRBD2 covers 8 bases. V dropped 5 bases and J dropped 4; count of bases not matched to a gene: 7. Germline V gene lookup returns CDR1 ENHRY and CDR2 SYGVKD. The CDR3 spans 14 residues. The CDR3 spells CAISREGEGYEQYF. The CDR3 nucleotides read TGTGCCATCAGTCGGGAGGGAGAGGGGTACGAGCAGTACTTC.

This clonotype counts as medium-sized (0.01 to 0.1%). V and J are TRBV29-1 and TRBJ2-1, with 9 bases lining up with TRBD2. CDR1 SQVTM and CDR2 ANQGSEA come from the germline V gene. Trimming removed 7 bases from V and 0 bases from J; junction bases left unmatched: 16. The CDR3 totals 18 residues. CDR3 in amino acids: CSAYGASGTKSSYNEQFF. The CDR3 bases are TGCAGCGCGTATGGAGCTAGCGGGACAAAAAGCTCCTACAATGAGCAGTTCTTC.

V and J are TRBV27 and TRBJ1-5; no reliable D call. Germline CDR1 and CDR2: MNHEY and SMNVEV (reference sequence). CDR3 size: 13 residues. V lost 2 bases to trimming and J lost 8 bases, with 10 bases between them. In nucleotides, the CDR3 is TGTGCCAGCAGTTTAGACTGGGGAGAGCCCCAGCATTTT. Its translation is CASSLDWGEPQHF.

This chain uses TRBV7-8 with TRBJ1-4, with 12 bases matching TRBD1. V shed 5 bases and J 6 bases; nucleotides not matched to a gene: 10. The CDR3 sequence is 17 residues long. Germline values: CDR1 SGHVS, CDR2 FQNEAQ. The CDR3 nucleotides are TGTGCCAGCAGCGCCTTCCTGGGACAGGGGGCGCATGAAAAACTGTTTTTT. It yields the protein CASSAFLGQGAHEKLFF.

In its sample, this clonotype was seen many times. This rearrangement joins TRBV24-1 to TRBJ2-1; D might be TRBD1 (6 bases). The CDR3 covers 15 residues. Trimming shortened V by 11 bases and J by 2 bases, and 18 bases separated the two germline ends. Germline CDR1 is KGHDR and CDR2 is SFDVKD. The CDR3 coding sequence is TGTGCCAAATTATCCGGGACAAGTCCCTACAATGAGCAGTTCTTC. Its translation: CAKLSGTSPYNEQFF.

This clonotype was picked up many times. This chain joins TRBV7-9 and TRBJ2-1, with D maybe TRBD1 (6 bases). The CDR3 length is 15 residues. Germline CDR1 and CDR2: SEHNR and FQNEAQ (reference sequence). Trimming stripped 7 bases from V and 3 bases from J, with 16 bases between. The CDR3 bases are TGTGCCAGCACCAATCCCAGGGGAGACTACAATGAGCAGTTCTTC. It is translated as CASTNPRGDYNEQFF.

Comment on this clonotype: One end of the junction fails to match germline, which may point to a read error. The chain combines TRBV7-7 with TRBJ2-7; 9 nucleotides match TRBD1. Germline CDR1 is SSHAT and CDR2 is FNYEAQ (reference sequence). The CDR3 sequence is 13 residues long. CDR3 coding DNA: TGTGCTAGCAGCTTAGGACAGGGGCTCGAGCAGTACTTC. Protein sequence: CASSLGQGLEQYF.

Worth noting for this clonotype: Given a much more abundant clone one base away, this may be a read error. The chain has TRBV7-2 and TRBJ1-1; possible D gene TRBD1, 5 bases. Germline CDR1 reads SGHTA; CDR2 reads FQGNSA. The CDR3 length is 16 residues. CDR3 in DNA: TGTGCCCGCAGCCCACAGGCGGGACTGGGGAACACTGAAGCTTTCTTT. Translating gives CARSPQAGLGNTEAFF.

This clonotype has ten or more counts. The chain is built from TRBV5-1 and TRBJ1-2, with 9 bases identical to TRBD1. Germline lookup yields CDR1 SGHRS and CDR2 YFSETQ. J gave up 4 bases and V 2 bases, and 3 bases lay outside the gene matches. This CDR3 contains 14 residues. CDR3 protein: CASSFPTGGYGYTF. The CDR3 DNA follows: TGCGCCAGCAGCTTCCCGACAGGGGGCTATGGCTACACCTTC.

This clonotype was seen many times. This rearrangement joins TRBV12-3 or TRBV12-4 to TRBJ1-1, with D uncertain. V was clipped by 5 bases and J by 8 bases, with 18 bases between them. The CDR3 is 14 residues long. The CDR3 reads CASSRGFVTREAFF. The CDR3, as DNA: TGTGCCAGCAGTCGTGGGTTTGTGACTCGCGAAGCTTTCTTT.

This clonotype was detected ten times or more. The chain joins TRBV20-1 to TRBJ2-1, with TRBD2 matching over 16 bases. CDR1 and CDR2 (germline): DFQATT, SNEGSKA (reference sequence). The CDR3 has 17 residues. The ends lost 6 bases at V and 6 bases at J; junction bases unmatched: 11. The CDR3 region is CSAGTSGRAKAGNEQFF. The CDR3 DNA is TGCAGTGCCGGGACTAGCGGGAGGGCCAAGGCCGGCAATGAGCAGTTCTTC.

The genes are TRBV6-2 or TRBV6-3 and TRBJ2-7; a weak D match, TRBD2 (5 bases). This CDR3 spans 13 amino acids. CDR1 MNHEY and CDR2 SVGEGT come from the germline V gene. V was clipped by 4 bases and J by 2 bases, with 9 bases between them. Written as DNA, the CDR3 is TGTGCCAGCAGTTTCACTAGTACCTACGAGCAGTACTTC. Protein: CASSFTSTYEQYF.

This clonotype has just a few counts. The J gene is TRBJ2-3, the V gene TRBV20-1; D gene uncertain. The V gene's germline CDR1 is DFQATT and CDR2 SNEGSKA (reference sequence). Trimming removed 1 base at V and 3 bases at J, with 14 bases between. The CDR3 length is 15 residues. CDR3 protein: CSARGAFPLTDTQYF. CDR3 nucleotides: TGCAGTGCTAGAGGGGCCTTCCCCCTAACAGATACGCAGTATTTT.

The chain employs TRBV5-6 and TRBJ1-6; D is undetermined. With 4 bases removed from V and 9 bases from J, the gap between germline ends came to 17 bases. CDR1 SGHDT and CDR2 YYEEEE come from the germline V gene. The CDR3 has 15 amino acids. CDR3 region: CASSVAGFGGSPLHF. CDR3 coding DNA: TGTGCCAGCAGCGTAGCCGGCTTCGGAGGTTCACCCCTCCACTTT. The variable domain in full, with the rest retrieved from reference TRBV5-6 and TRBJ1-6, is DAGVTQSPTHLIKTRGQQVTLRCSPKSGHDTVSWYQQALGQGPQFIFQYYEEEERQRGNFPDRFSGHQFPNYSSELNVNALLLGDSALYLCASSVAGFGGSPLHFGNGTRLTVT.

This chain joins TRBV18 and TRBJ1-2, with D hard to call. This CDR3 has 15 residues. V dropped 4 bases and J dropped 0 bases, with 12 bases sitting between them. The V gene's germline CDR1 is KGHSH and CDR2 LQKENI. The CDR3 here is CASSRSSTTNYGYTF. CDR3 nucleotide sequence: TGTGCCAGCTCACGATCGTCGACAACTAACTATGGCTACACCTTC.

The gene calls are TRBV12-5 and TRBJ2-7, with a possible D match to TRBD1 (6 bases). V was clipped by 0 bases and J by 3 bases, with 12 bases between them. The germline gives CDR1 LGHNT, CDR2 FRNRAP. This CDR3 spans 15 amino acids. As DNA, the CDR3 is TGTGCTAGTGGTTTGGTTCACCGACAGGACTACGAGCAGTACTTC. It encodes CASGLVHRQDYEQYF.

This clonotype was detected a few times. In DNA form, the CDR3 reads TGTGCCACCAATGAGCAGTTCTTC. Residues: CATNEQFF. The rearrangement links TRBV24-1 to TRBJ2-1; D call uncertain. The V end was cut by 8 bases, the J end by 8 bases, with 0 bases between. The CDR3 covers 8 residues. Germline loops: CDR1 KGHDR, CDR2 SFDVKD.

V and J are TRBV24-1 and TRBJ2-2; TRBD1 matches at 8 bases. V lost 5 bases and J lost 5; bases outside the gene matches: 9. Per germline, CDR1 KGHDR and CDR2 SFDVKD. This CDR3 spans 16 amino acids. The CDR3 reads CATSALTGVETGELFF. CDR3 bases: TGTGCCACCAGTGCCCTGACAGGGGTCGAGACCGGGGAGCTGTTTTTT.

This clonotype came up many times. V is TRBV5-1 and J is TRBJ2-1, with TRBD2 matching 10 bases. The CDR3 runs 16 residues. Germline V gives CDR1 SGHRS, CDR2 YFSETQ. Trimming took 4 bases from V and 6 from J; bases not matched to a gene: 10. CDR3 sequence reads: CASSLKEREGLNEQFF. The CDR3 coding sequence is TGCGCCAGCAGCCTGAAAGAGCGGGAGGGCCTCAATGAGCAGTTCTTC.

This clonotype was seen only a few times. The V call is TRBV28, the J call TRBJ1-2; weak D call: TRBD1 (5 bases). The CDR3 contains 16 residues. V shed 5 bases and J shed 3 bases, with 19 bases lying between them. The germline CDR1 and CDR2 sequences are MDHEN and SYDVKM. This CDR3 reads CASSGQYTGGYYGYTF. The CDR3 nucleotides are TGTGCCAGCAGTGGACAATATACAGGAGGATACTATGGCTACACCTTC.